This record looks at one T cell receptor beta chain sequence and its context. Germline CDR1 and CDR2: SGHAT and FQNNGV. J was trimmed by 7 bases and V by 1 base; bases with no gene match: 6. This CDR3 is 16 amino acids long. Original processing notes: Estimation of nucleated cell counts relied on the amplification of reference gene primers. This table comes from immunoSEQ multiplex PCR, and its TCRdb copy is limited to in-frame clones, with some not included. V, J and clone size derive from that table, while D and trimming were established from the DNA sequence. Found here are some 260,000 clones, 88% of them singletons; the top ten hold 0.75% to 1%. These data belong to a study of blood T cell repertoires in COVID-19. Study summary: From the United States, Italy and Spain came samples of acute and convalescent COVID-19. T cells, B-cell-depleted T cells, or PBMCs provided the cDNA or gDNA that served as material.

This TCR was recovered from a woman in her 40s who had recovered from COVID-19. This rearrangement joins TRBV11-2 to TRBJ1-6; 8 nucleotides match TRBD1. Sequenced input: peripheral blood. The CDR3 here is CASSLGQGLGNSPLHF. CDR3 sequence (DNA): TGTGCCAGCAGCTTAGGACAGGGGTTAGGGAATTCACCCCTCCACTTT.